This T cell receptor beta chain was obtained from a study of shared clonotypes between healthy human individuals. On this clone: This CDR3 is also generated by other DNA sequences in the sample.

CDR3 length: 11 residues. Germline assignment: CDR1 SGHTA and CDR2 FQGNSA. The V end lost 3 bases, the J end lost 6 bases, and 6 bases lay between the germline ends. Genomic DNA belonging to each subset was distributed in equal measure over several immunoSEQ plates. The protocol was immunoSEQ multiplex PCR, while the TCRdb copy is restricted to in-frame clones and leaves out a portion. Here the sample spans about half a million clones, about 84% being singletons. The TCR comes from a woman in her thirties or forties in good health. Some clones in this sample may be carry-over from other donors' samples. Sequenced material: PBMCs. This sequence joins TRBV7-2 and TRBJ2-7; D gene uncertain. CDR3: CASSFMGEQYF. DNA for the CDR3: TGTGCCAGCAGCTTTATGGGCGAGCAGTACTTC.